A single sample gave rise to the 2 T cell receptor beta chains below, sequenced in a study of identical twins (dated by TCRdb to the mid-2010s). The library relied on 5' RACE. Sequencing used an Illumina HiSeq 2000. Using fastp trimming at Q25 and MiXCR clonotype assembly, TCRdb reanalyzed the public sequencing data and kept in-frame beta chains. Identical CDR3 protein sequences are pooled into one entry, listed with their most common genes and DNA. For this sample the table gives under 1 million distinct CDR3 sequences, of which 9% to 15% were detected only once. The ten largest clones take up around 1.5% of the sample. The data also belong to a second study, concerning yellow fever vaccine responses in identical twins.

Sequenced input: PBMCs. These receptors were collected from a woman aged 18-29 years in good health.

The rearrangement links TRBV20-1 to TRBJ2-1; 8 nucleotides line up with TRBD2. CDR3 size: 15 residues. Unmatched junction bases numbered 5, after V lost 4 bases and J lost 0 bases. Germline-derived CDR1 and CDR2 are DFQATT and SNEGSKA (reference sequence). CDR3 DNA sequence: TGCAGTGCTATCGGCGGGAGGAGCTCCTACAATGAGCAGTTCTTC. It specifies CSAIGGRSSYNEQFF.

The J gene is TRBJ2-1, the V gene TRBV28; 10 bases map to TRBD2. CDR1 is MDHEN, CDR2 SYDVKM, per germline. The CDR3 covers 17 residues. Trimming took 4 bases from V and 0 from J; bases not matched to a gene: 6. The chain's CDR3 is CASSSGLAAYSYNEQFF. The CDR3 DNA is TGTGCCAGCAGTTCCGGACTAGCGGCATACTCCTACAATGAGCAGTTCTTC.